The clone carrying this TCR beta chain appeared a few times. This specimen belongs to a study of T-cell memory formation after mild COVID-19. TCRdb ran MiXCR on the 5' RACE reads and lists one entry per CDR3 protein. The sample gives roughly 450,000 distinct CDR3 sequences, 15% to 20% of which show up once; more than 9% is in the top ten. The V end lost 5 bases, the J end lost 7 bases, and 11 bases lay between the germline ends. The CDR3 is 13 residues long. The V gene's germline CDR1 is MNHNY and CDR2 SVGAGI (reference sequence). The rearrangement joins TRBV6-6 to TRBJ1-4; D gene unclear. The sequence derives from an adult woman who had mild COVID-19 (a few samples of this study predate the infection). Cell type and time point are not known. Sequenced material: PBMCs or a T cell subset sorted from them (not recorded which). The CDR3 reads CASSRSSAEKLFF. Written as DNA, the CDR3 is TGTGCCAGCAGTCGCTCGTCGGCTGAAAAACTGTTTTTT.